This T cell receptor beta chain was sequenced for a study of cytomegalovirus exposure and HLA in healthy donors. General study points: Later analysis identified several of the most significant clusters that appeared linked to common viral pathogens. The productive fraction for most TCR beta V segments was about 87% or about 30% in an earlier analysis.

The PCR was carried out with 60 Vbeta primers and 13 Jbeta primers. Generated by immunoSEQ multiplex PCR, the TCRdb table keeps only in-frame clones and is missing some. The data contain approximately 53,000 clones, 77% of them singletons. A remark on this clone: Antigen unknown.

Sequencing input: PBMCs. The receptor comes from a woman in her 40s in good health and CMV-seropositive.

This CDR3 reads CASSQMQGAEGYTF. The CDR3 DNA follows: TGCGCCAGCAGCCAAATGCAGGGGGCCGAAGGCTACACCTTC. The J gene is TRBJ1-2, the V gene TRBV4-1, with 8 nucleotides matching TRBD1. CDR1 MGHRA and CDR2 YSYEKL come from the germline V gene. This CDR3 comprises 14 residues. J was trimmed by 8 bases and V by 2 bases; bases with no gene match: 7.